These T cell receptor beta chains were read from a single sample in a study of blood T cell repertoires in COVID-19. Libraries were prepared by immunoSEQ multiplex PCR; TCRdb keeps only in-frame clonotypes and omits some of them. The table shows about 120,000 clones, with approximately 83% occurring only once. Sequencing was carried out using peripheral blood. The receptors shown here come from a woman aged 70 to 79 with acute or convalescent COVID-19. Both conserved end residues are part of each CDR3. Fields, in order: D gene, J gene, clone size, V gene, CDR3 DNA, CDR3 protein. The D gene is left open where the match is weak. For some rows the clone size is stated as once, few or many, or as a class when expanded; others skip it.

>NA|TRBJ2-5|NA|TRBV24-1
TGTGCCACCAGTGTGGCGGGACAGTTAGGAGAGACCCAGTACTTC
CATSVAGQLGETQYF
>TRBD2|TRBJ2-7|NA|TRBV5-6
TGTGCCAGCAGCTCAAGCGGGAGCTGGGACTACGAGCAGTACTTC
CASSSSGSWDYEQYF
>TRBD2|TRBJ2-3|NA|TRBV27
TGTGCCAGCAGTCCTCTGAATAGCGGGGGCCCAAATACGCAGTATTTT
CASSPLNSGGPNTQYF
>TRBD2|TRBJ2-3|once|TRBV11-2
TGTGCCGGGGGACTAGCGGGAGGCAATACGCAGTATTTT
CAGGLAGGNTQYF
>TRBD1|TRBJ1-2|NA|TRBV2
TGTGCCAGCAGTCCCCCAGAGACAGGGATCTATGGCTACACCTTC
CASSPPETGIYGYTF
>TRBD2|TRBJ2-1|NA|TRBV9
TGTGCCAGCAGCGTAGACACTAGCGGGAGCGATGAGCAGTTCTTC
CASSVDTSGSDEQFF
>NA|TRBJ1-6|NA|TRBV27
TGTGCCAGCAGTTTGACCGGCGGCAGCGATTCACCCCTCCACTTT
CASSLTGGSDSPLHF
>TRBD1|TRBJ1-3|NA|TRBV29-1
TGCAGCGTTCTTTGGGACAGCTCTGGAAACACCATATATTTT
CSVLWDSSGNTIYF
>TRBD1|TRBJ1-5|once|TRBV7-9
TGTGCCAGCAGCTCAGGGACAGCCATTTCCTATAGCAATCAGCCCCAGCATTTT
CASSSGTAISYSNQPQHF
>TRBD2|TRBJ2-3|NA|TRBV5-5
TGTGCCAGCAGCTTTCGGACTAGCGGGAGTACGGATACGCAGTATTTT
CASSFRTSGSTDTQYF
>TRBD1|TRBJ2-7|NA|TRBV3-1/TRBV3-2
TGTGCCAGCAGTCGGGACAGGGGCTACGAGCAGTACTTC
CASSRDRGYEQYF
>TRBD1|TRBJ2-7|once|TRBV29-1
TGCAGCGTTGAGGTGGGGCAGGGGGTGATGGACTACGAGCAGTACTTC
CSVEVGQGVMDYEQYF
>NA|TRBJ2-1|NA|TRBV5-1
TGCGCCAGCAGCTCAACCGGGAACCTTTACAATGAGCAGTTCTTC
CASSSTGNLYNEQFF
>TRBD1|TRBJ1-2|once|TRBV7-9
TGTGCCAGCAGTTTGGGACAGGGAGCAGTTGGCTACACCTTC
CASSLGQGAVGYTF
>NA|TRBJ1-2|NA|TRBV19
TGTGCCAGTAGTATAGTGGACAGTGGCTACACCTTC
CASSIVDSGYTF
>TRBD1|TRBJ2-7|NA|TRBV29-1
TGCAGCGCTCGGACAGGGGTAGTGGAAGAGCAGTACTTC
CSARTGVVEEQYF
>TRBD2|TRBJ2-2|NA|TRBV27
TGTGCCAGCAGTTTATCGCGGACTAGCGGGGGCAAGGCCGGGGAGCTGTTTTTT
CASSLSRTSGGKAGELFF
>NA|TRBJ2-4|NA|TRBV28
TGTGCCAGCAGTTTTCTAAGGGGCGCAGAGAACATTCAGTACTTC
CASSFLRGAENIQYF
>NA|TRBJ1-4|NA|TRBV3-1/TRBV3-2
TGTGCCAGCAGCCTCGGGTTCGCCGGTACAGGGAATGAAAAACTGTTTTTT
CASSLGFAGTGNEKLFF
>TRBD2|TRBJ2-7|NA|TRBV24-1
TGTGCCACCAGTCGAGCGGGAGGCTACGAGCAGTACTTC
CATSRAGGYEQYF
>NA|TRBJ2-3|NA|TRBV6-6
TGTGCCAGCAGTTTTTTGAGGGAAGCAGGCACAGATACGCAGTATTTT
CASSFLREAGTDTQYF
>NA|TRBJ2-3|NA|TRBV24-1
TGTGCCACCAGTGATACCCGCGTGACAGATACGCAGTATTTT
CATSDTRVTDTQYF
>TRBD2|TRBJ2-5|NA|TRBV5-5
TGTGCCAGCAGCGTCACAGCGGGAAACCAAGAGACCCAGTACTTC
CASSVTAGNQETQYF
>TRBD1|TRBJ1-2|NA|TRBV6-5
TGTGCCAGCAGAGTCGACAGGGGAGGGAACTATGGCTACACCTTC
CASRVDRGGNYGYTF
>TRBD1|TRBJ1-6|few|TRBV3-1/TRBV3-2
TGTGCCAGCAGCCCCGGGACAGGTAATTCACCCCTCCACTTT
CASSPGTGNSPLHF
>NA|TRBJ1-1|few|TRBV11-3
TGTGCCAGCAGCTTATATGGCCCAGGTTCAGGCACTGAAGCTTTCTTT
CASSLYGPGSGTEAFF
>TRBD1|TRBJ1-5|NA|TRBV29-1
TGCAGCGCTAAGACAGGGGGCGTCCATAGCAATCAGCCCCAGCATTTT
CSAKTGGVHSNQPQHF
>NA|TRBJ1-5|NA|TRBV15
TGTGCCACCAGCACACCTAACCCGCCCCAGCATTTT
CATSTPNPPQHF
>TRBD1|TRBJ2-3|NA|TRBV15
TGTGCCACCAGCAGTGCAGGGGGCGCTGGCACAGATACGCAGTATTTT
CATSSAGGAGTDTQYF
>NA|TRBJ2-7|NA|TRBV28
TGTGCCAGCAGTTTCAGCGGCGAGCAGTACTTC
CASSFSGEQYF
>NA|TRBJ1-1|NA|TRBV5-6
TGTGCCAGCAGCTTGGCAGGGGCTACGGGCACTGAAGCTTTCTTT
CASSLAGATGTEAFF
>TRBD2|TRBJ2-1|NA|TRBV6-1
TGTGCCAGCAGTGAAAGTCCGGGGGGGAACAATGAGCAGTTCTTC
CASSESPGGNNEQFF
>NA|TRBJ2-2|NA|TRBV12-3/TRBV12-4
TGTGCCAGCAGTTTGAGGGAGGTCGGGGAGCTGTTTTTT
CASSLREVGELFF
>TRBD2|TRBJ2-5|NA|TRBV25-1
TGTGCCAGCAGTGAATATATAACTAGCGGGAGGGCCGAGACCCAGTACTTC
CASSEYITSGRAETQYF
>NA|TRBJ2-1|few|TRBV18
TGTGCCAGCTCTCCAGGGGAGATTGAGCAGTTCTTC
CASSPGEIEQFF
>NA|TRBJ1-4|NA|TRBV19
TGTGCCAGTAGTATCCAGGGGAATGAAAAACTGTTTTTT
CASSIQGNEKLFF
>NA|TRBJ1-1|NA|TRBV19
TGTGCCAGTAGTAACCAGGTGAACACTGAAGCTTTCTTT
CASSNQVNTEAFF
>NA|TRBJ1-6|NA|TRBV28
TGTGCCGTCTGGGAGGGATATAATTCACCCCTCCACTTT
CAVWEGYNSPLHF
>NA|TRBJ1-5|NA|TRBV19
TGTGCCAGTAGTTCTTACAGGGACCAGCCCCAGCATTTT
CASSSYRDQPQHF
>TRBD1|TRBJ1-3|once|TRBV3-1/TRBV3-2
TGTGCCAGCAGCTCACGGACAGGCTCTGGAAACACCATATATTTT
CASSSRTGSGNTIYF
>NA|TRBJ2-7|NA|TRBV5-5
TGTGCCAGCAGCTTTTCACAGGGCGGTGAGTACTTC
CASSFSQGGEYF
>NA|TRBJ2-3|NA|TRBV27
TGTGCCAGCAGTTGGCAGACAGAACTCAGCACAGATACGCAGTATTTT
CASSWQTELSTDTQYF
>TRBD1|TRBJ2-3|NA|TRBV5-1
TGCGCCAGCAGTTTCGGACAGGGTACCAGCACAGATACGCAGTATTTT
CASSFGQGTSTDTQYF
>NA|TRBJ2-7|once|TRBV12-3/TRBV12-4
TGTGCCAGCAGTTACATCACAGGGAACGAGCAGTACTTC
CASSYITGNEQYF
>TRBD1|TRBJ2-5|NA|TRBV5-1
TGCGCCAGCTCTGATTCAGGGGGCCAAGAGACCCAGTACTTC
CASSDSGGQETQYF
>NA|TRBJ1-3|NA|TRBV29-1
TGCAGCGGACTAGCAGGAAACACCATATATTTT
CSGLAGNTIYF
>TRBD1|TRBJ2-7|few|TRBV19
TGTGCCAGTAGTTCACAAATGGGACAGGGATACGAGCAGTACTTC
CASSSQMGQGYEQYF